This T cell receptor beta chain originates from a study of blood T cell repertoires in COVID-19. Original methodology: Reference gene primer amplification yielded estimated nucleated cell counts. Here immunoSEQ multiplex PCR was the method, and the copy in TCRdb shows in-frame clones only, minus some. That table supplies the V and J calls and clone size; D and trimming were determined from the DNA. The profile shows about 150,000 clones, over 75% of them singletons. Germline loops: CDR1 SGHTA, CDR2 FQGNSA. Trimming cost V 5 bases and J 2 bases, with 6 bases left between them. The CDR3 covers 13 residues. Participants' reported clinical history set cohort assignment.

Input material: PBMCs or T cells enriched from blood (not recorded which). This TCR was sampled from a woman between 25 and 40 years old with acute COVID-19. The gene calls are TRBV7-2 and TRBJ2-2; possibly TRBD1 for D (5 bases). CDR3 coding DNA: TGTGCCAGCAGCACAGGAAACACCGGGGAGCTGTTTTTT. It encodes CASSTGNTGELFF.